This passage covers 24 T cell receptor beta chains from one sample sequenced in a study of neurological immune-mediated disorders. TCRdb reprocessed the 5' RACE reads with MiXCR, giving one entry per CDR3 protein. Here the sample spans about 46,000 distinct CDR3 sequences, roughly 4.1% being singletons. Sequencing was performed on PBMCs. The receptor source for this set is a woman in her fifties or sixties with multiple sclerosis.

This clonotype was observed many times. The V and J genes are TRBV20-1 and TRBJ2-4; D might be TRBD1 (7 bases). The CDR3 is 17 residues long. V gave up 1 base and J gave up 7 bases, with 23 bases separating them. Germline V gene sequence: CDR1 DFQATT, CDR2 SNEGSKA (reference sequence). CDR3 bases: TGCAGTGCTAGAGCCGGGACTGGCTTCGGAGGGGGCAACATTCAGTACTTC. Its translation is CSARAGTGFGGGNIQYF.

This clonotype was detected ten times or more. The V call is TRBV10-2, the J call TRBJ2-2, with 15 positions matching TRBD2. The CDR3 totals 18 residues. Germline V lookup: CDR1 WSHSY, CDR2 SAAADI. J was trimmed by 2 bases and V by 4 bases; bases with no gene match: 5. This CDR3 reads CASSGGLAGGSNTGELFF. The CDR3 DNA reads TGCGCCAGCAGTGGGGGACTAGCGGGGGGATCTAACACCGGGGAGCTGTTTTTT.

This clonotype was seen more than once but under ten times. The rearrangement joins TRBV5-6 to TRBJ1-2; the match to TRBD1 covers 9 bases. V dropped 1 base and J dropped 6; count of bases not matched to a gene: 1. The germline CDR1 and CDR2 sequences are SGHDT and YYEEEE. The CDR3 totals 13 residues. In nucleotides, the CDR3 is TGTGCCAGCAGCTTGTGGACAGGGGATGGCTACACCTTC. Protein product: CASSLWTGDGYTF. The whole variable domain, remainder taken from reference TRBV5-6 and TRBJ1-2, is DAGVTQSPTHLIKTRGQQVTLRCSPKSGHDTVSWYQQALGQGPQFIFQYYEEEERQRGNFPDRFSGHQFPNYSSELNVNALLLGDSALYLCASSLWTGDGYTFGSGTRLTVV.

This clonotype was seen ten or more times. The chain combines TRBV7-2 with TRBJ2-5; D unresolved. This CDR3 is 13 amino acids long. Germline CDR1 is SGHTA and CDR2 is FQGNSA. Trimming pared 5 bases from V and 3 bases from J, leaving 10 bases between. CDR3 DNA: TGTGCCAGCAGCACATCAAGGGAAGAGACCCAGTACTTC. It encodes CASSTSREETQYF. The full variable domain, in which reference TRBV7-2 and TRBJ2-5 provide the parts outside the CDR3, is GAGVSQSPSNKVTEKGKDVELRCDPISGHTALYWYRQSLGQGLEFLIYFQGNSAPDKSGLPSDRFSAERTGGSVSTLTIQRTQQEDSAVYLCASSTSREETQYFGPGTRLLVL.

In this sample, this clonotype turned up a few times. The chain links TRBV18 to TRBJ1-1; D is possibly TRBD1 (6 bases). The V gene's germline CDR1 is KGHSH and CDR2 LQKENI. This CDR3 contains 14 residues. Trimming left V 2 bases short and J 7 bases short, with 14 bases between. The DNA for the CDR3 is TGTGCCAGCTCACCAGCAGGGGATTATAGTGAAGCTTTCTTT. Translated: CASSPAGDYSEAFF.

The sample holds many counts of this clonotype. The chain recombines TRBV29-1 with TRBJ2-7, with 7 bases matching TRBD1. Germline assignment: CDR1 SQVTM and CDR2 ANQGSEA. The CDR3 length is 12 residues. V gave up 7 bases and J gave up 3 bases; unmatched junction bases: 6. The CDR3 DNA reads TGCAGCGCGAGACAGGGAGACTACGAGCAGTACTTC. Amino acids: CSARQGDYEQYF.

This clonotype was counted ten times or more. This rearrangement joins TRBV28 to TRBJ1-2; D possibly corresponds to TRBD1 (6 bases). V was shortened by 2 bases and J by 7 bases, with 17 bases between the two germline ends. The CDR3 has 15 amino acids. Germline V CDR1 and CDR2: MDHEN, SYDVKM. The DNA of the CDR3 is TGTGCCAGCAGTTTACTGGGGGGGCGTAGGAGTGGCTACACCTTC. Protein sequence: CASSLLGGRRSGYTF.

This clonotype has ten or more counts. The CDR3 region has the DNA TGTGCCAGCAGTCCCTCCGGTAGGAACACTGAAGCTTTCTTT. This sequence encodes CASSPSGRNTEAFF. The gene calls are TRBV12-3 or TRBV12-4 and TRBJ1-1; the D is unclear. V gave up 5 bases and J gave up 1 base, with 11 bases separating them. This CDR3 spans 14 amino acids.

Ten or more counts support this clonotype. The CDR3 coding sequence is TGTGCCAGCAGTGCTGAGGGGCGGGAGACCCAGTACTTC. Its protein product is CASSAEGRETQYF. This chain links TRBV2 with TRBJ2-5; D tentatively fits TRBD1 or TRBD2 (5 bases each). The ends were cut back, 4 bases at V and 5 bases at J, with 11 bases in the middle. In germline, CDR1 is SNHLY, CDR2 FYNNEI. The CDR3 loop spans 13 amino acids. Full variable domain (rest looked up from reference TRBV2 and TRBJ2-5): EPEVTQTPSHQVTQMGQEVILRCVPISNHLYFYWYRQILGQKVEFLVSFYNNEISEKSEIFDDQFSVERPDGSNFTLKIRSTKLEDSAMYFCASSAEGRETQYFGPGTRLLVL.

There are many counts of this clonotype. The genes are TRBV20-1 and TRBJ2-1; the match to TRBD2 covers 13 bases. CDR3 length: 15 residues. Germline values: CDR1 DFQATT, CDR2 SNEGSKA (reference sequence). Losses at the gene ends were 0 bases for V and 9 bases for J; bases not matched to a gene: 5. The DNA of the CDR3 is TGCAGTGCTAGAGATCGGACTAGCGGGAGCGGTGAGCAGTTCTTC. This gives the protein CSARDRTSGSGEQFF.

This clonotype was recorded at least ten times. Here the CDR3 reads CSAREVGVNTEAFF. Here the CDR3 DNA reads TGCAGTGCTAGAGAGGTAGGAGTGAACACTGAAGCTTTCTTT. The chain carries TRBV20-1 and TRBJ1-1; D is undetermined. CDR1 is DFQATT, CDR2 SNEGSKA, per germline (reference sequence). Deletions cut 0 bases from V and 0 bases from J, with 8 bases between. The CDR3 totals 14 residues.

This clonotype appeared a few times. The CDR3 region is CATSRVGGETQYF. The CDR3 bases are TGTGCCACCAGCAGAGTCGGGGGAGAGACCCAGTACTTC. J is TRBJ2-5 and V is TRBV15; D possibly corresponds to TRBD2 (6 bases). Germline-derived CDR1 and CDR2 are LNHNV and YYDKDF (reference sequence). The CDR3 totals 13 residues. V was pared by 1 base and J by 4 bases, with 7 bases between.

This clonotype was counted at least ten times. The chain combines TRBV20-1 with TRBJ2-7, with D maybe TRBD2 (6 bases). Germline V CDR1 and CDR2: DFQATT, SNEGSKA (reference sequence). The CDR3 is 15 residues long. The V and J ends lost 3 bases and 2 bases respectively, with 17 bases between them. The CDR3 spells CSASSLARNTYEQYF. For the CDR3, the DNA is TGCAGTGCTAGCTCCCTAGCGCGAAATACCTACGAGCAGTACTTC.

This clonotype was observed at least ten times. This rearrangement joins TRBV28 to TRBJ2-1; D is perhaps TRBD1 or TRBD2 (6 bases each). This CDR3 has 13 amino acids. CDR1 and CDR2 (germline): MDHEN, SYDVKM. The CDR3 protein is CAGAEEGVNEQFF. In DNA form, the CDR3 reads TGTGCTGGGGCGGAGGAGGGGGTTAATGAGCAGTTCTTC.

This clonotype was picked up many times. The CDR3 is CSANPGGDTQYF. The DNA for the CDR3 is TGCAGTGCTAACCCGGGAGGAGATACGCAGTATTTT. The rearrangement joins TRBV20-1 to TRBJ2-3, with 7 bases aligning to TRBD2. V lost 4 bases and J lost 5; bases outside the gene matches: 3. Germline V gene data show CDR1 as DFQATT and CDR2 as SNEGSKA (reference sequence). The CDR3 extends over 12 amino acids.

The table lists this clonotype with many counts. The chain combines TRBV20-1 with TRBJ1-2, with TRBD1 matching over 11 bases. There are 15 residues in the CDR3. The V and J ends lost 6 bases and 5 bases, in that order; junction bases with no gene match: 11. CDR1 is DFQATT and CDR2 is SNEGSKA in the germline V gene (reference sequence). CDR3 loop: CSAPDRGRGEYGYTF. The CDR3 nucleotides read TGCAGTGCACCGGACAGGGGGCGCGGAGAGTATGGCTACACCTTC.

This clonotype was counted ten times or more. J is TRBJ2-3 and V is TRBV7-2, with TRBD2 matching over 8 bases. V was clipped by 5 bases and J by 0 bases; unmatched bases: 4. The CDR3 sequence is 15 residues long. CDR1 and CDR2 from the germline V gene are SGHTA and FQGNSA. CDR3 region: CASSDTSGSTDTQYF. The DNA for the CDR3 is TGTGCCAGCAGCGATACTAGCGGAAGCACAGATACGCAGTATTTT.

This clonotype has at least ten counts. V gene TRBV15 combines with J gene TRBJ1-4; a possible D gene is TRBD1 (5 bases). V lost 4 bases, J lost 7 bases, and 19 bases lay in between. From germline, CDR1 is LNHNV and CDR2 YYDKDF (reference sequence). This CDR3 is 16 amino acids long. As DNA, the CDR3 is TGTGCCACCAGCACGACAGACCCAGCCTCGGGTGAAAAACTGTTTTTT. Protein: CATSTTDPASGEKLFF.

This clonotype was seen many times. The CDR3 loop is CASSDSKAGGPKNIQYF. The DNA of the CDR3 is TGTGCCAGCAGTGACTCGAAAGCGGGAGGGCCCAAAAACATTCAGTACTTC. The V and J genes are TRBV6-4 and TRBJ2-4, with TRBD2 matching over 10 bases. The J segment lost 2 bases and the V segment lost 0 bases, leaving 4 bases of the junction unmatched. The CDR3 is made up of 17 amino acids. Germline CDR1 reads MRHNA; CDR2 reads SNTAGT.

At least ten counts were recorded for this clonotype. The V call is TRBV12-3 or TRBV12-4, the J call TRBJ2-5; D might be TRBD2 (5 bases). The V end lost 2 bases, the J end lost 4 bases, and 8 bases lay between the germline ends. The length of the CDR3 is 13 residues. This chain's CDR3 is CASSLRERETQYF. The CDR3 DNA reads TGTGCCAGCAGTTTAAGGGAGAGAGAGACCCAGTACTTC.

The CDR3 spells CASSPRLAGDNEQFF. CDR3 DNA: TGTGCCAGCAGCCCCAGACTAGCGGGGGACAATGAGCAGTTCTTC. V usage is TRBV7-2 and J usage is TRBJ2-1; 12 bases line up with TRBD2. Losses at the gene ends were 5 bases for V and 5 bases for J; bases not matched to a gene: 4. CDR1 and CDR2 (germline): SGHTA, FQGNSA. The CDR3 covers 15 residues.

In its sample, this clonotype is medium-sized. The chain uses TRBV10-2 and TRBJ1-5; tentative D call: TRBD1 (5 bases). V lost 0 bases and J 0 bases, leaving 9 bases between the germline ends. The germline CDR1 and CDR2 sequences are WSHSY and SAAADI. CDR3 size: 16 residues. The CDR3, as DNA: TGCGCCAGCAGTGAGTCCCCAGGGAATAGCAATCAGCCCCAGCATTTT. Its translation is CASSESPGNSNQPQHF.

In its sample, this clonotype was seen a few times. The chain recombines TRBV12-3 or TRBV12-4 with TRBJ2-5, with D unresolved. Deletions cut 1 base from V and 5 bases from J, with 5 bases between. This CDR3 has 12 residues. The CDR3 spells CASSLGVETQYF. CDR3 nucleotides: TGTGCCAGCAGTTTAGGGGTGGAGACCCAGTACTTC.

There are many counts of this clonotype. The CDR3 DNA is TGTGCCACCAGCACGAGGGGCCAGGGAAATCAGCCCCAGCATTTT. Encoded protein: CATSTRGQGNQPQHF. This chain links TRBV15 with TRBJ1-5; D might be TRBD1 (5 bases). V was pared by 4 bases and J by 4 bases, with 14 bases between. Germline V gene sequence: CDR1 LNHNV, CDR2 YYDKDF (reference sequence). This CDR3 is 15 amino acids long.